The entry below describes one T cell receptor beta chain. Its target is unknown. An end of the junction does not agree with germline; a read error may underlie this. Unique molecular identifiers were built into the TCR beta cDNA libraries. A single record per CDR3 protein comes from TCRdb applying MiXCR to the PCR reads. The repertoire holds fewer than 550,000 distinct CDR3 sequences, with approximately 34% as singletons. Germline-derived CDR1 and CDR2 are SGDLS and YYNGEE. This CDR3 has 19 residues. This entry belongs to a study of post-analysis software for immune sequencing data. Findings and limits, study-wide: Roughly five TRBV segments occurring more often in patients than controls included TRBV5-6, TRBV5-1 and TRBV20-1. Samples from one preparation batch, clustered by F measure, grouped strongly together.

Input material: blood. V gene TRBV9 combines with J gene TRBJ2-3; 8 bases fit TRBD2. The clonotype comes from a girl between 2 and 17 years old with multiple sclerosis. The CDR3 loop reads CVSSPLGAGTLAGTDTQYF. Written as DNA, the CDR3 is TGTGTCAGCAGCCCACTGGGGGCAGGGACACTAGCGGGCACAGATACGCAGTATTTT.